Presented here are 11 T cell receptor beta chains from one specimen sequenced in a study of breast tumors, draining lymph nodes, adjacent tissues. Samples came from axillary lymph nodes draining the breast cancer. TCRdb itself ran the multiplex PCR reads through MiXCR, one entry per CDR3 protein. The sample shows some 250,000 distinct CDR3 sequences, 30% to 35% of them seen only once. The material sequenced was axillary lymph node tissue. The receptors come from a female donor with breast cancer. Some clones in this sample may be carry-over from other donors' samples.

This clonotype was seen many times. The CDR3 sequence: CATQLAGGPSTGELFF. CDR3 in DNA: TGTGCCACCCAACTAGCGGGAGGGCCGAGCACCGGGGAGCTGTTTTTT. The chain couples TRBV24-1 to TRBJ2-2; 13 bases are a match to TRBD2. CDR3 size: 16 residues. CDR1 is KGHDR and CDR2 is SFDVKD in the germline V gene. V dropped 9 bases and J dropped 4; count of bases not matched to a gene: 7.

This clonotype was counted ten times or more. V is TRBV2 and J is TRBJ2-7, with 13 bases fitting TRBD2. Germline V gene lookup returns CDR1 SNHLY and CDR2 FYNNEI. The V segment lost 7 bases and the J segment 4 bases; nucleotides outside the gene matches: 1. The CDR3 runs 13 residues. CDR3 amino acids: CASTTSGRYEQYF. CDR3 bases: TGTGCCAGCACGACTAGCGGGAGGTACGAGCAGTACTTC.

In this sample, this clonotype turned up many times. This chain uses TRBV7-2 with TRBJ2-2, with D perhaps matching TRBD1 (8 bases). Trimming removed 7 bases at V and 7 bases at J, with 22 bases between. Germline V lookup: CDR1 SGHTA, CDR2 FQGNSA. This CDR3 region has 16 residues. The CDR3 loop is CASNLGEGQERGELFF. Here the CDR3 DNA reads TGTGCCAGCAACCTGGGGGAGGGACAGGAGCGCGGGGAGCTGTTTTTT. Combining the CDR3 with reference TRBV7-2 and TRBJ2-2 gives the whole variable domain GAGVSQSPSNKVTEKGKDVELRCDPISGHTALYWYRQSLGQGLEFLIYFQGNSAPDKSGLPSDRFSAERTGGSVSTLTIQRTQQEDSAVYLCASNLGEGQERGELFFGEGSRLTVL.

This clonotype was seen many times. This CDR3 is CASSLRDSVGEQFF. Here the CDR3 DNA reads TGTGCCAGCAGCTTACGGGACTCCGTCGGTGAGCAGTTCTTC. The chain is built from TRBV7-8 and TRBJ2-1; tentative D call: TRBD2 (6 bases). Trimming cost V 2 bases and J 9 bases, with 14 bases left between them. This CDR3 contains 14 residues. Germline lookup yields CDR1 SGHVS and CDR2 FQNEAQ.

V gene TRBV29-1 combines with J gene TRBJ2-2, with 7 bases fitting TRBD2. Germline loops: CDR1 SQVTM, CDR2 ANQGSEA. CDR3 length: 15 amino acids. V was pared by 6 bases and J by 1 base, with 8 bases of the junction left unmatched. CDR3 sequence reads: CSVLGGSRNTGELFF. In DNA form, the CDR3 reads TGCAGCGTATTGGGCGGGAGTCGGAACACCGGGGAGCTGTTTTTT.

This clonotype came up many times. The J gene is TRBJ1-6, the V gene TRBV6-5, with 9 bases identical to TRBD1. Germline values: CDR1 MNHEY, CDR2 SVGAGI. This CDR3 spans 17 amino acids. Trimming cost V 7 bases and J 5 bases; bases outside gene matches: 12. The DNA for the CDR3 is TGTGCCAGCACCCCCGACCCCTACAGGGGGCATAATTCACCCCTCCACTTT. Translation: CASTPDPYRGHNSPLHF.

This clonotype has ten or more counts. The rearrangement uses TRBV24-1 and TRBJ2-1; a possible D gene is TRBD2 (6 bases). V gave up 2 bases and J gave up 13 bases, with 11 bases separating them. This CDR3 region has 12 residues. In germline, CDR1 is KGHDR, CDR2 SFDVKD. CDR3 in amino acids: CATSDWRGEQFF. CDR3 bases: TGTGCCACCAGTGATTGGCGGGGAGAACAGTTCTTC.

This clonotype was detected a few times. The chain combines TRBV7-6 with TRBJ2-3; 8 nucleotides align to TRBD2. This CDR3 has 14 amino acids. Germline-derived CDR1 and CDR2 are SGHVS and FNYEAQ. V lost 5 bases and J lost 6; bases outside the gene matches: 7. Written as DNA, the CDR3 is TGTGCCAGCAGCCAAGCGGGAGCAGGCGATACGCAGTATTTT. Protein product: CASSQAGAGDTQYF.

The DNA for the CDR3 is TGTGCCAGCAGCTCGACTAGCGGGACGCCCGACTACGAGCAGTACTTC. Its translation is CASSSTSGTPDYEQYF. This chain joins TRBV11-2 and TRBJ2-7, with 11 bases aligning to TRBD2. Germline V gene lookup returns CDR1 SGHAT and CDR2 FQNNGV. The CDR3 extends over 16 amino acids. With V trimmed by 4 bases and J by 3 bases, 8 bases remained unmatched.

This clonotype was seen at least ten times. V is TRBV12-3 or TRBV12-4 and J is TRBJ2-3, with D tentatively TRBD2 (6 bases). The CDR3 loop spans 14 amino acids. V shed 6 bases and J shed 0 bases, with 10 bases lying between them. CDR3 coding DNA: TGTGCCAGCAGCTTGGACTATAGCACAGATACGCAGTATTTT. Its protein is CASSLDYSTDTQYF.

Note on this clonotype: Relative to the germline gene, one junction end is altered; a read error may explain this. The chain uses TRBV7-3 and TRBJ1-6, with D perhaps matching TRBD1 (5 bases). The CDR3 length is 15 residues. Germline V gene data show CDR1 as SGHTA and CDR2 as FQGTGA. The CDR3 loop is CASSLTGDGNSPPHF. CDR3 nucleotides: TGTGCCAGCAGCTTAACAGGGGACGGTAATTCACCCCCCCATTTT. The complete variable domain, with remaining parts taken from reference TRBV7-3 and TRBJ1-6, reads GAGVSQTPSNKVTEKGKYVELRCDPISGHTALYWYRQSLGQGPEFLIYFQGTGAADDSGLPNDRFFAVRPEGSVSTLKIQRTERGDSAVYLCASSLTGDGNSPPHFGNGTRLTVT.